This paragraph covers one T cell receptor (beta chain) sequence. This sample stems from a study of shared clonotypes between healthy human individuals. J gave up 1 base and V 3 bases, and 10 bases lay outside the gene matches. CDR3 size: 18 residues. Germline CDR1 KGHSH, CDR2 LQKENI. The authors split each subset's genomic DNA evenly across several immunoSEQ plates. Only in-frame clones appear in the TCRdb table, and some are missing; sequencing was by immunoSEQ multiplex PCR. Here the sample spans about 480,000 clones, less than 85% being singletons. The chain joins TRBV18 to TRBJ1-5; 9 nucleotides align to TRBD1. Material: PBMCs. The sequence came from a woman in her thirties or forties in good health. Some clones in this sample may be carry-over from other donors' samples. The CDR3 loop is CASSPYAQGAGSNQPQHF. The CDR3 DNA reads TGTGCCAGCTCACCTTACGCACAGGGGGCAGGGAGCAATCAGCCCCAGCATTTT.